This T cell receptor beta chain appears in the sequencing data of a study of blood T cell repertoires in COVID-19. Study in general: Collection of acute and convalescent COVID-19 samples took place in the United States, Italy and Spain. Sample material is recorded as cDNA or gDNA derived from T cells, B-cell-depleted T cells, or PBMCs.

Per the study methods: Estimation of nucleated cell counts relied on the amplification of reference gene primers. The repertoire was sequenced with immunoSEQ multiplex PCR; TCRdb's copy has only in-frame clones and lacks some. The DNA gave D and trimming, while V, J and clone size come from that table. The table records about 67,000 clones, about 86% of them present only once. This CDR3 comprises 18 residues. Germline V gene data show CDR1 as MGHRA and CDR2 as YSYEKL. V lost 1 base to trimming and J lost 8 bases; unmatched junction nucleotides: 16. The V and J genes are TRBV4-1 and TRBJ2-7; TRBD2 aligns across 11 bases. Source material: peripheral blood. The origin of this receptor is a man over 45 with active COVID-19. CDR3 bases: TGCGCCAGCAGCCAAGTTGGGACTAGCGGCTGGGAAAGAGTGAAGCAGTACTTC. Its protein product is CASSQVGTSGWERVKQYF.